These 26 T cell receptor beta chains were all obtained from the same sample, sequenced in a study of cytomegalovirus exposure and HLA in healthy donors. PCR primers comprised 60 Vbeta and 13 Jbeta primers. Repertoires were generated with immunoSEQ multiplex PCR, while TCRdb's copy carries only in-frame clones and drops some. Of about 130,000 clones in the sample, 81% were seen once. The sample comprised PBMCs. The receptors stem from a young man in good health and CMV-seropositive.

V gene TRBV5-1 combines with J gene TRBJ2-3; 13 bases are shared with TRBD2. The CDR3 extends over 14 amino acids. J lost 8 bases, V lost 4 bases, and 4 bases had no gene match. Germline CDR1 SGHRS, CDR2 YFSETQ. The chain's CDR3 is CASSPTSGGVTQYF. In DNA form, the CDR3 reads TGCGCCAGCAGCCCTACTAGCGGGGGGGTTACGCAGTATTTT.

The CDR3 DNA sequence: TGTGCCAGCAGTTTACAGGGCTACAATGAGCAGTTCTTC. Translation: CASSLQGYNEQFF. The chain is built from TRBV27 and TRBJ2-1; D possibly corresponds to TRBD1 (5 bases). Germline-derived CDR1 and CDR2 are MNHEY and SMNVEV (reference sequence). V lost 2 bases and J lost 3, with 5 bases in between. This CDR3 comprises 13 residues.

This chain uses TRBV14 with TRBJ1-2; 7 nucleotides align to TRBD1. CDR1 SGHDN and CDR2 FVKESK come from the germline V gene. V shed 7 bases and J 2 bases; nucleotides not matched to a gene: 7. The CDR3 totals 14 residues. The CDR3: CASNLRGVNYGYTF. Here the CDR3 DNA reads TGTGCCAGCAATCTCAGGGGGGTCAACTATGGCTACACCTTC.

In its sample, this clone was seen a few times. One end of the junction does not line up with germline, which may come from a read error. J is TRBJ2-3 and V is TRBV7-9; a possible D gene is TRBD2 (5 bases). The germline V gene has CDR1 SEHNR and CDR2 FQNEAQ (reference sequence). This CDR3 has 17 residues. DNA for the CDR3: TGTTCCAGCAGCTTAGGCTCCGGGAACCGGGGCACAGATACGCAGTATTTT. It encodes CSSSLGSGNRGTDTQYF.

This clone was detected only once. CDR3 sequence: CASSRRQGEANTGELFF. In DNA, the CDR3 is TGTGCCAGCAGCCGAAGACAGGGAGAAGCCAACACCGGGGAGCTGTTTTTT. The rearrangement uses TRBV7-9 and TRBJ2-2; 7 bases fit TRBD1. The germline CDR1 and CDR2 sequences are SEHNR and FQNEAQ (reference sequence). Trimming at V came to 5 bases and at J to 2 bases, leaving 11 bases not matched to a gene. The CDR3 spans 17 residues.

This chain links TRBV9 with TRBJ2-1; TRBD2 agrees at 10 bases. The CDR3 runs 18 residues. Germline-derived CDR1 and CDR2 are SGDLS and YYNGEE. The junction had 14 bases not matched to a gene; V was cut back by 0 bases and J by 8 bases. CDR3 protein: CASSVDPEASGGGYEQFF. Here the CDR3 DNA reads TGTGCCAGCAGCGTAGACCCCGAGGCTAGCGGGGGCGGTTATGAGCAGTTCTTC.

The genes are TRBV5-4 and TRBJ2-7; 10 bases match TRBD1. The ends lost 0 bases at V and 4 bases at J; junction bases unmatched: 4. The CDR3 has 15 amino acids. CDR1 and CDR2 from the germline V gene are SGHNT and YYREEE (reference sequence). This CDR3 reads CASSLEGTGEYEQYF. The CDR3 nucleotides are TGTGCCAGCAGCTTGGAAGGGACAGGGGAGTACGAGCAGTACTTC. The entire variable domain, with the rest obtained from reference TRBV5-4 and TRBJ2-7, is as follows: ETGVTQSPTHLIKTRGQQVTLRCSSQSGHNTVSWYQQALGQGPQFIFQYYREEENGRGNFPPRFSGLQFPNYSSELNVNALELDDSALYLCASSLEGTGEYEQYFGPGTRLTVT.

In its sample, this clone was seen a few times. The chain uses TRBV15 and TRBJ1-2; a possible D gene is TRBD1 (6 bases). Trimming cost V 4 bases and J 4 bases, with 16 bases left between them. The CDR3 covers 15 residues. Germline V gene lookup returns CDR1 LNHNV and CDR2 YYDKDF (reference sequence). Written as DNA, the CDR3 is TGTGCCACCAGCACAGAAGGGGGTGTCGGCTATGGCTACACCTTC. Translating gives CATSTEGGVGYGYTF.

This clone has a handful of counts. The rearrangement links TRBV2 to TRBJ1-1; 7 bases agree with TRBD1. The length of the CDR3 is 14 residues. Germline V gene sequence: CDR1 SNHLY, CDR2 FYNNEI. With 8 bases clipped from V and 0 bases from J, the junction kept 6 bases outside the gene matches. CDR3 residues: CASPGQSMNTEAFF. The DNA of the CDR3 is TGTGCCAGCCCGGGACAGTCAATGAACACTGAAGCTTTCTTT.

This rearrangement joins TRBV11-2 to TRBJ2-7; 8 nucleotides align to TRBD2. Germline V lookup: CDR1 SGHAT, CDR2 FQNNGV. J gave up 0 bases and V 5 bases, and 6 bases lay outside the gene matches. CDR3 length: 15 amino acids. CDR3 in amino acids: CASSRLATSSYEQYF. The CDR3 nucleotides read TGTGCCAGCAGCCGACTAGCGACTAGCTCCTACGAGCAGTACTTC. Together with reference TRBV11-2 and TRBJ2-7, the CDR3 gives the full variable domain: EAGVAQSPRYKIIEKRQSVAFWCNPISGHATLYWYQQILGQGPKLLIQFQNNGVVDDSQLPKDRFSAERLKGVDSTLKIQPAKLEDSAVYLCASSRLATSSYEQYFGPGTRLTVT.

There are a few counts of this clone. The chain uses TRBV9 and TRBJ1-2, with a possible D match to TRBD1 (6 bases). CDR3 length: 15 amino acids. Between the trimmed V and J ends, which lost 5 bases and 2 bases, there was a span of 16 bases. The germline V gene has CDR1 SGDLS and CDR2 YYNGEE. The CDR3 DNA reads as TGTGCCAGCAGAGGGGGGGTATCCGAAAACTATGGCTACACCTTC. Encoded protein: CASRGGVSENYGYTF.

The genes are TRBV6-1 and TRBJ1-1; D remains ambiguous. Germline assignment: CDR1 MNHNS and CDR2 SASEGT. Trimming removed 8 bases from V and 4 bases from J, with 14 bases in between. The CDR3 sequence is 13 residues long. Here the CDR3 reads CASRLGGGTEAFF. The CDR3 DNA reads TGTGCCAGCCGCCTAGGAGGAGGCACTGAAGCTTTCTTT.

The V and J genes are TRBV9 and TRBJ1-2; D might be TRBD1 (6 bases). Germline V lookup: CDR1 SGDLS, CDR2 YYNGEE. The CDR3 spans 18 residues. Trimming removed 4 bases from V and 2 bases from J, with 24 bases in between. The CDR3 loop is CASSTTISQGPTNYGYTF. DNA of the CDR3: TGTGCCAGCAGCACAACAATTTCCCAGGGGCCAACCAACTATGGCTACACCTTC.

This clone was found once. V gene TRBV2 combines with J gene TRBJ2-1, with D maybe TRBD2 (6 bases). The CDR3 runs 13 residues. V was shortened by 7 bases and J by 6 bases, with 13 bases between the two germline ends. Germline assignment: CDR1 SNHLY and CDR2 FYNNEI. In nucleotides, the CDR3 is TGTGCCAGCATGGGGCGGGATCCCAATGAGCAGTTCTTC. Its translation: CASMGRDPNEQFF.

The genes are TRBV7-2 and TRBJ1-2; a weak D match, TRBD1 (5 bases). V was cut by 2 bases and J by 0 bases, with 16 bases left in between. Germline V lookup: CDR1 SGHTA, CDR2 FQGNSA. The CDR3 contains 17 residues. CDR3 sequence (DNA): TGTGCCAGCAGCTTAAATGTGAGACAGCAGACTAACTATGGCTACACCTTC. It codes for CASSLNVRQQTNYGYTF.

The chain uses TRBV5-1 and TRBJ1-2; no firm D call. Germline CDR1 is SGHRS and CDR2 is YFSETQ. CDR3 length: 13 residues. Trimming took 0 bases from V and 8 from J, leaving 11 bases between them. This chain's CDR3 is CASSLGGMRGYTF. The CDR3 DNA reads TGCGCCAGCAGCTTGGGAGGGATGCGGGGCTACACCTTC.

The chain recombines TRBV19 with TRBJ1-2; the D gene is possibly TRBD1 (5 bases). The CDR3 runs 13 residues. With 5 bases removed from V and 6 bases from J, the gap between germline ends came to 13 bases. Germline values: CDR1 LNHDA, CDR2 SQIVND (reference sequence). The CDR3 sequence is CASSLGRSDGYTF. The CDR3 DNA reads as TGTGCCAGTAGTCTGGGGCGAAGTGATGGCTACACCTTC.

This chain joins TRBV29-1 and TRBJ2-2; TRBD1 aligns across 7 bases. The CDR3 covers 13 residues. Trimming took 0 bases from V and 6 from J; bases not matched to a gene: 1. The V gene's germline CDR1 is SQVTM and CDR2 ANQGSEA. CDR3 sequence (DNA): TGCAGCGTTGAAGAAGGGGGCCCCGGGGAGCTGTTTTTT. This gives the protein CSVEEGGPGELFF.

Only a few counts were recorded for this clone. The chain joins TRBV30 to TRBJ2-7; no definite D call. Germline CDR1 GTSNPN, CDR2 SVGIG (reference sequence). CDR3 size: 12 residues. V lost 1 base to trimming and J lost 3 bases, with 7 bases between them. The DNA of the CDR3 is TGTGCCTGGAGTGCACGAGGCTACGAGCAGTACTTC. Its translation: CAWSARGYEQYF.

In the case of this clone: Other DNA variants within this sample encode the same CDR3. The chain recombines TRBV11-2 with TRBJ2-7; D is unclear. CDR1 is SGHAT and CDR2 is FQNNGV in the germline V gene. CDR3 length: 11 amino acids. V lost 3 bases to trimming and J lost 6 bases, with 6 bases between them. The CDR3 DNA follows: TGTGCCAGCAGCTTCACAAGCGAGCAGTACTTC. As protein: CASSFTSEQYF.

The chain couples TRBV7-9 to TRBJ1-4, with 7 positions matching TRBD1. Trimming removed 4 bases from V and 4 bases from J; junction bases left unmatched: 6. CDR1 is SEHNR and CDR2 is FQNEAQ in the germline V gene (reference sequence). The CDR3 totals 15 residues. CDR3 sequence: CASSSEGQINEKLFF. The CDR3 DNA is TGTGCCAGCAGCTCGGAGGGACAGATTAATGAAAAACTGTTTTTT.

The gene calls are TRBV4-3 and TRBJ2-2; 7 nucleotides align to TRBD2. This CDR3 comprises 16 residues. Germline V CDR1 and CDR2: LGHNA, YSLEER. V shed 0 bases, J shed 3 bases, and the junction held 4 bases outside the gene matches. The CDR3 coding sequence is TGCGCCAGCAGCCAAGAGGGAGGGGCGTACACCGGGGAGCTGTTTTTT. The encoded protein is CASSQEGGAYTGELFF.

The chain employs TRBV15 and TRBJ1-1; D perhaps matches TRBD1 (5 bases). This CDR3 is 14 amino acids long. V was trimmed by 7 bases and J by 1 base, leaving 13 bases between them. The V gene's germline CDR1 is LNHNV and CDR2 YYDKDF (reference sequence). CDR3 nucleotides: TGTGCCACCACCTACAGAGGACAGAACACTGAAGCTTTCTTT. Translated, it gives CATTYRGQNTEAFF.

This clone was seen more than once but under ten times. CDR3 bases: TGTGCCAGCAGCGCTAACAGAGAGTATGGCTACACCTTC. Protein product: CASSANREYGYTF. The chain couples TRBV2 to TRBJ1-2, with D hard to call. Germline assignment: CDR1 SNHLY and CDR2 FYNNEI. V was cut by 6 bases and J by 5 bases, with 13 bases left in between. This CDR3 is 13 amino acids long.

The chain employs TRBV6-5 and TRBJ2-7, with a tentative D call TRBD1 (8 bases). V lost 6 bases, J lost 0 bases, and 12 bases lay in between. The germline gives CDR1 MNHEY, CDR2 SVGAGI. The length of the CDR3 is 14 residues. The CDR3 DNA is TGTGCCAGCAGCCACAGGGGGGGCTCCTACGAGCAGTACTTC. Translated: CASSHRGGSYEQYF.

The chain links TRBV9 to TRBJ2-3, with TRBD2 matching over 13 bases. The junction had 4 bases not matched to a gene; V was cut back by 4 bases and J by 5 bases. The CDR3 length is 15 residues. CDR1 SGDLS and CDR2 YYNGEE come from the germline V gene. The CDR3 region is CASSPRLAGGDTQYF. For the CDR3, the DNA is TGTGCCAGCAGCCCCCGACTAGCGGGGGGAGATACGCAGTATTTT.